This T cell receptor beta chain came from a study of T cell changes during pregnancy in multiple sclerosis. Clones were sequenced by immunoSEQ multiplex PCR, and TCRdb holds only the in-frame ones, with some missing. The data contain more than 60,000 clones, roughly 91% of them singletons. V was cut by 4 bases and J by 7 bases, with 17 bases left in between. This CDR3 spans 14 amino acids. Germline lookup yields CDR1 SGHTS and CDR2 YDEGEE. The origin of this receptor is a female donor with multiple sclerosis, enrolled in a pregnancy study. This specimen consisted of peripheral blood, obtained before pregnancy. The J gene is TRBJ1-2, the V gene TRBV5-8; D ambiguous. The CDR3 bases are TGTGCCAGCAGCCCGGTCGTGGGAGGATCTGGCTACACCTTC. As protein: CASSPVVGGSGYTF.